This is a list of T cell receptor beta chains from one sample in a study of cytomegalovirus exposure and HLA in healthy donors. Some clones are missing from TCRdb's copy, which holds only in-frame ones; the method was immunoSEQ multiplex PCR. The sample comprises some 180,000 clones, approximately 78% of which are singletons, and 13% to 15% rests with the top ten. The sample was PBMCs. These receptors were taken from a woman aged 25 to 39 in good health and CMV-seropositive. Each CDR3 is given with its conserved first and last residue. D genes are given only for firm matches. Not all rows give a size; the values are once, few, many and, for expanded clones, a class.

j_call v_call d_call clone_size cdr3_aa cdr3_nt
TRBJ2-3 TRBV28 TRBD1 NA CASSFLGQGPTDTQYF TGTGCCAGCAGTTTCCTGGGACAGGGCCCCACAGATACGCAGTATTTT
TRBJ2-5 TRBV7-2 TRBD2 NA CASSPRGLAGGQTQYF TGTGCCAGCAGTCCTCGTGGACTAGCGGGAGGACAGACCCAGTACTTC
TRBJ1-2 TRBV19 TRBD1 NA CASTPDRAFYGYTF TGTGCCAGTACCCCGGACAGGGCTTTTTATGGCTACACCTTC
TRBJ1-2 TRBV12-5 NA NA CASGLRFWTTYNYGYTF TGTGCTAGTGGTCTGAGGTTCTGGACAACTTATAACTATGGCTACACCTTC
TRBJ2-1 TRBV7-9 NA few CASSSRVNEQFF TGTGCCAGCAGCTCCAGGGTGAATGAGCAGTTCTTC
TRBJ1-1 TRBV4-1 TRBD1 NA CASSQDLIRGRVNTEAFF TGCGCCAGCAGCCAAGATCTTATCAGGGGGCGGGTCAACACTGAAGCTTTCTTT
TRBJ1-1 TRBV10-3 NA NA CAIRDTGLNTEAFF TGTGCCATCAGGGACACAGGCCTGAACACTGAAGCTTTCTTT
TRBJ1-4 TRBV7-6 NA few CASSKPGGYNNEKLFF TGTGCCAGCAGCAAGCCGGGTGGCTACAATAATGAAAAACTGTTTTTT
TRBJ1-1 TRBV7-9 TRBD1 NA CSSSLGTEAFF TGTTCCAGCAGCCTGGGGACAGAGGCTTTCTTT
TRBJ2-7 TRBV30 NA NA CAWSVNIGRAKEQYF TGTGCCTGGAGTGTCAATATCGGCAGGGCAAAAGAGCAGTACTTC
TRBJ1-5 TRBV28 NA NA CASSAPVQPQHF TGTGCCAGCAGCGCCCCGGTCCAGCCCCAGCATTTT
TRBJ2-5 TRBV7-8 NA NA CASSFLRDFQETQYF TGTGCCAGCAGCTTCCTACGGGACTTCCAAGAGACCCAGTACTTC
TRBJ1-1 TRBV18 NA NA CASSPRVHDSNTEAFF TGTGCCAGCTCACCACGTGTACATGATTCGAACACTGAAGCTTTCTTT
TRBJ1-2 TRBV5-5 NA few CASSLGDTGRGGYTF TGTGCCAGCAGCTTGGGGGATACAGGGAGGGGTGGCTACACCTTC
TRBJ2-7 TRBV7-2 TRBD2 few CASSLFSGPGEQYF TGTGCCAGCAGCCTCTTTAGCGGGCCGGGCGAGCAGTACTTC
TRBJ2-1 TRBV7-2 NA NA CASSRNRVLNEQFF TGTGCCAGCAGCCGCAACAGGGTCCTCAATGAGCAGTTCTTC
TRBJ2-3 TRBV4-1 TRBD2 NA CASSQVGLAGDKQYF TGCGCCAGCAGCCAAGTTGGACTAGCGGGGGATAAGCAGTATTTT
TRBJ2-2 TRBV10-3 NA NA CAIRPTGRPGELFF TGTGCCATCAGGCCCACAGGACGCCCCGGGGAGCTGTTTTTT
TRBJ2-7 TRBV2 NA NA CASGGGTAYEQYF TGTGCCAGCGGGGGGGGCACTGCCTACGAGCAGTACTTC
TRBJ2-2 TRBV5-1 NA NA CASSLDTGTGELFF TGCGCCAGCAGCTTGGATACGGGAACCGGGGAGCTGTTTTTT
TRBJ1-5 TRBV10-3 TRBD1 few CAISESRGQGGNQPQHF TGTGCCATCAGTGAGTCGCGGGGACAGGGTGGCAATCAGCCCCAGCATTTT
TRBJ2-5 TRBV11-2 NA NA CASSLSRHQETQYF TGTGCCAGCAGCTTGTCCAGGCACCAAGAGACCCAGTACTTC
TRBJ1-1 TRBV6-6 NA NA CASSGLERDYGEAFF TGTGCCAGCAGTGGCCTCGAGAGGGATTACGGGGAAGCTTTCTTT
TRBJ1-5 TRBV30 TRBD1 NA CAWRGTGPSNQPQHF TGTGCCTGGAGGGGGACAGGCCCTAGCAATCAGCCCCAGCATTTT
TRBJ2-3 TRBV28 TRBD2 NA CASSPHGGGDDTQYF TGTGCCAGCAGTCCACACGGGGGGGGCGACGATACGCAGTATTTT
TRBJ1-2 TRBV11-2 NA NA CASSLAGGVGGYTF TGTGCCAGCAGCTTAGCTGGGGGGGTAGGGGGCTACACCTTC
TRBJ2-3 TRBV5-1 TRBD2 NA CASSSTVAGGRDTQYF TGCGCCAGCAGCTCGACTGTAGCGGGGGGGCGAGATACGCAGTATTTT
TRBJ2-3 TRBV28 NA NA CASNRGLTDTQYF TGTGCCAGCAACCGCGGACTCACAGATACGCAGTATTTT
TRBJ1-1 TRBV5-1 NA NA CASSSQALGTEAFF TGCGCCAGCAGCTCCCAGGCCCTGGGCACTGAAGCTTTCTTT
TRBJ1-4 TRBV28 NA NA CASSLPQGAAEKLFF TGTGCCAGCAGTTTGCCCCAGGGCGCTGCTGAAAAACTGTTTTTT
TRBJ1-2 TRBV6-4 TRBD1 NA CASSQGAGYGYTF TGTGCCAGCAGTCAGGGGGCAGGCTATGGCTACACCTTC